Listed below are T cell receptor beta chains from one sample, sequenced in a study of T-cell memory formation after mild COVID-19. MiXCR was run by TCRdb on the 5' RACE reads, yielding one entry per CDR3 protein. In the table there are more than 350,000 distinct CDR3 sequences, approximately 21% of which are singletons. The source material was PBMCs or a T cell subset sorted from them (not recorded which). Source of these receptors: an adult woman who had mild COVID-19 (a few samples of this study predate the infection). Cell type and time point are not known. Each CDR3 is given with its conserved first and last residue. D genes are given only for firm matches. Only some rows state a clone size, as once, few, many or a class for expanded clones.

V: TRBV6-2/TRBV6-3; length: 18; J: TRBJ2-6; size: NA; D: NA; DNA: TGTGCCAGCAGTTATCAAGCTGGCCAGGGATTTGGGGCCAACGTCCTGACTTTC; CDR3: CASSYQAGQGFGANVLTF
V: TRBV11-2; length: 14; J: TRBJ2-7; size: NA; D: NA; DNA: TGTGCCAGCAGCTTAGAGGTCAACTCCGACGAGCAGTACTTC; CDR3: CASSLEVNSDEQYF
V: TRBV5-1; length: 16; J: TRBJ1-2; size: NA; D: TRBD1; DNA: TGCGCCAGCAGCCCGGCGACAGGGGCGCTCGTCTATGGCTACACCTTC; CDR3: CASSPATGALVYGYTF
V: TRBV27; length: 12; J: TRBJ2-1; size: many; D: NA; DNA: TGTGCCAGCAGTTTATCCGCGAATGAGCAGTTCTTC; CDR3: CASSLSANEQFF
V: TRBV29-1; length: 14; J: TRBJ2-3; size: few; D: TRBD2; DNA: TGCAGCCTCCTGGGGGGAGGGAGCACAGATACGCAGTATTTT; CDR3: CSLLGGGSTDTQYF
V: TRBV4-2; length: 15; J: TRBJ2-7; size: many; D: TRBD2; DNA: TGTGCCAGCAGCCATGGGACTAGCGGAGCTTACGAGCAGTACTTC; CDR3: CASSHGTSGAYEQYF
V: TRBV25-1; length: 13; J: TRBJ1-1; size: NA; D: NA; DNA: TGTGCCAGCAGTGATGGAGGGGTGACTGAAGCTTTCTTT; CDR3: CASSDGGVTEAFF
V: TRBV12-3/TRBV12-4; length: 17; J: TRBJ1-4; size: NA; D: NA; DNA: TGTGCCAGCAGTCGCCCACCCGGGACGCCCGGGGGTGGAAAACTGTTTTTT; CDR3: CASSRPPGTPGGGKLFF
V: TRBV5-6; length: 14; J: TRBJ2-7; size: NA; D: TRBD1; DNA: TGTGCCAGCAGCTTTTGGGACAGGGGGCGCGAGCAGTACTTC; CDR3: CASSFWDRGREQYF
V: TRBV5-4; length: 18; J: TRBJ2-1; size: NA; D: NA; DNA: TGTGCCAGCAGCTTGGCGGGTCTGTTGGGGTTCTCCTACAATGAGCAGTTCTTC; CDR3: CASSLAGLLGFSYNEQFF
V: TRBV2; length: 13; J: TRBJ2-5; size: NA; D: TRBD2; DNA: TGTGCCAGCTTAGCGGGGGGGCCAGAGACCCAGTACTTC; CDR3: CASLAGGPETQYF
V: TRBV5-1; length: 12; J: TRBJ1-1; size: few; D: NA; DNA: TGCGCCAGCAGATTAGGGAACACTGAAGCTTTCTTT; CDR3: CASRLGNTEAFF
V: TRBV5-5; length: 14; J: TRBJ2-5; size: NA; D: NA; DNA: TGTGCCAGCAGCCCCGAGGCCATCCAAGAGACCCAGTACTTC; CDR3: CASSPEAIQETQYF
V: TRBV9; length: 15; J: TRBJ1-6; size: NA; D: TRBD1; DNA: TGTGCCAGCAGCTCGGGGGACAGTTATAATTCACCCCTCCACTTT; CDR3: CASSSGDSYNSPLHF
V: TRBV7-9; length: 18; J: TRBJ1-5; size: NA; D: NA; DNA: TGTGCCAGCAGCTTAGAACCCCCATGGAGGGGCGGGCATCAGCCCCAGCATTTT; CDR3: CASSLEPPWRGGHQPQHF
V: TRBV9; length: 14; J: TRBJ2-1; size: NA; D: TRBD2; DNA: TGTGCCAGCAGCGTAGGTAATAGCGGGGGGCTACAGTTCTTC; CDR3: CASSVGNSGGLQFF
V: TRBV4-2; length: 14; J: TRBJ2-1; size: NA; D: TRBD2; DNA: TGTGCCAGCAGCCACTCCGGGACTAGCGTAGAGCAGTTCTTC; CDR3: CASSHSGTSVEQFF
V: TRBV6-5; length: 18; J: TRBJ2-1; size: NA; D: NA; DNA: TGTGCCAGCAGTTACTCAGGGGGGCGGCAAACCCTTAACAATGAGCAGTTCTTC; CDR3: CASSYSGGRQTLNNEQFF
V: TRBV2; length: 16; J: TRBJ1-1; size: NA; D: NA; DNA: TGTGCCAGCAGTGAACAGGGCGTAGGGTTGAACACTGAAGATTTCTTT; CDR3: CASSEQGVGLNTEDFF
V: TRBV20-1; length: 16; J: TRBJ2-7; size: few; D: TRBD1; DNA: TGCAGTGCTAGAGATACGTTGAGGACAGGGATCAACGAGCAGTACTTC; CDR3: CSARDTLRTGINEQYF
V: TRBV12-3/TRBV12-4; length: 12; J: TRBJ1-5; size: NA; D: NA; DNA: TGTGCCAGCAGGCTAGGGGGTCAGCCCCAGCATTTT; CDR3: CASRLGGQPQHF
V: TRBV29-1; length: 13; J: TRBJ2-5; size: NA; D: TRBD2; DNA: TGCAGCCATAGCGGGTCCCTCCAAGAGACCCAGTACTTC; CDR3: CSHSGSLQETQYF
V: TRBV12-3/TRBV12-4; length: 13; J: TRBJ1-2; size: few; D: TRBD1; DNA: TGTGCCAGCAGTTTCCGACAGGGGGCTGGCTACACCTTC; CDR3: CASSFRQGAGYTF
V: TRBV6-4; length: 13; J: TRBJ1-1; size: few; D: NA; DNA: TGTGCCAGCAGTGACTCGGAAAACACTGAAGCTTTCTTT; CDR3: CASSDSENTEAFF
V: TRBV4-3; length: 16; J: TRBJ1-3; size: NA; D: NA; DNA: TGCGCCAGCAGCCATGGACAGCGACGCTCTGGAAACACCATATATTTT; CDR3: CASSHGQRRSGNTIYF
V: TRBV6-5; length: 17; J: TRBJ2-7; size: few; D: TRBD1; DNA: TGTGCCAGCAGTTACTCGACTGGACAGGGGGCTCCGGGCGAGCAGTACTTC; CDR3: CASSYSTGQGAPGEQYF
V: TRBV19; length: 12; J: TRBJ1-5; size: NA; D: NA; DNA: TGTGCCAGTAGTATTGGGGATTACGCCCAGCATTTT; CDR3: CASSIGDYAQHF
V: TRBV20-1; length: 14; J: TRBJ2-2; size: few; D: TRBD2; DNA: TGCAGTGCTAGTCATCCTAGCGGGACCGGGGAGCTGTTTTTT; CDR3: CSASHPSGTGELFF